Listed here is a single TCR beta chain. Its target is not known. V shed 0 bases and J 0 bases; nucleotides not matched to a gene: 0. This CDR3 is built from 16 residues. Germline V gene lookup returns CDR1 SGHRS and CDR2 YFSETQ. The data were taken from a study of a mutant IDH1 vaccine in newly diagnosed glioma. Across the study: All eight of the vaccinations patients received fell in weeks 1, 3, 5, 7, 11, 15, 19 and 23. Of the patients given treatment, about 62% were male and roughly 38% were female, and a mean age of around 44 years was recorded. Most patients had radiochemotherapy with temozolomide before enrollment; others had one alone.

Time point in this sample: week 11, during vaccination. Topical imiquimod was applied with each vaccine dose, which held 300 ug of mutant IDH1 20-mer peptide. Study-wide results and caveats: The vaccine induced immune responses, and these occurred in around 93% of patients.

Profiling relied on immunoSEQ multiplex PCR, and the TCRdb table lists in-frame clones only, not all of them. The sample consists of about 110,000 clones, under 90% of them appearing once. The source is a woman aged 45-65 years with glioma. The chain recombines TRBV5-1 with TRBJ2-6, with TRBD2 identical over 7 bases. Sequences were derived from PBMCs, sampled from a glioma patient whose treatment included an IDH1 peptide vaccine. CDR3 sequence: CASSLGGSSGANVLTF. The DNA for the CDR3 is TGCGCCAGCAGCTTGGGCGGGAGCTCTGGGGCCAACGTCCTGACTTTC.